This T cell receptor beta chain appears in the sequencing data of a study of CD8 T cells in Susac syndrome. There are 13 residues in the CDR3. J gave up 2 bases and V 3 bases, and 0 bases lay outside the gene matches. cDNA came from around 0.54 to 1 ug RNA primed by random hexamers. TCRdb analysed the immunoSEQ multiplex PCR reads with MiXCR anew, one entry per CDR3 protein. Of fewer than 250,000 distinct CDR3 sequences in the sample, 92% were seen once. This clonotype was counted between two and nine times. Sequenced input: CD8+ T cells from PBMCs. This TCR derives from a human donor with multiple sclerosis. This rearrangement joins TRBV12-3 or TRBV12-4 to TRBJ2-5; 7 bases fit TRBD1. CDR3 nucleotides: TGTGCCAGCAGTTTGGGACAGCAAGAGACCCAGTACTTC. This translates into CASSLGQQETQYF.